This entry lists 14 T cell receptor beta chains sequenced from one sample in a study of regulatory T cells in long-lasting Graves disease. TCR beta libraries were built with iRepertoire HTBI primers and Arm-PCR of CDR3 regions. TCRdb reprocessed the multiplex PCR reads with MiXCR, giving one entry per CDR3 protein. The sample holds 350,000 to 450,000 distinct CDR3 sequences, about 15% seen once. Time point noted: newly diagnosed GD, antithyroid drugs for less than 3 months. From PBMCs, RNA was extracted and then used to make the TCR library. These sequences were also reported in another study, on T cells in Graves' hyperthyroidism and ophthalmopathy.

Sample: peripheral blood mononuclear cells (PBMCs), taken at new diagnosis, from a patient treated with antithyroid drugs. The receptors come from a woman aged 40-49 years with Graves disease.

At least ten counts were recorded for this clonotype. The chain couples TRBV2 to TRBJ2-3; 8 bases align to TRBD2. This CDR3 has 16 amino acids. Germline lookup yields CDR1 SNHLY and CDR2 FYNNEI. V lost 5 bases, J lost 0 bases, and 7 bases stayed unmatched. This CDR3 reads CASSNSGVTSTDTQYF. In DNA, the CDR3 is TGTGCCAGCAGTAATAGCGGGGTTACTAGCACAGATACGCAGTATTTT.

This clonotype has a handful of counts. This sequence may be a read error, since a much larger clone differs from it by one base. V gene TRBV2 combines with J gene TRBJ1-3; D is unresolved. Germline CDR1 is SNHLY and CDR2 is FYNNEI. The V and J ends lost 4 bases and 2 bases respectively, with 9 bases between them. There are 14 residues in the CDR3. CDR3 region: CASSGNRAGNTIYF. The CDR3 coding sequence is TGTGCCAGCAGTGGTAACAGAGCTGGAAACACCATATATTTT.

This clonotype showed up many times. V and J are TRBV2 and TRBJ2-2, with 7 bases lining up with TRBD2. In germline, CDR1 is SNHLY, CDR2 FYNNEI. The CDR3 consists of 14 residues. V lost 6 bases, J lost 3 bases, and 4 bases stayed unmatched. The CDR3 region is CASRGGLDTGELFF. The CDR3, as DNA: TGTGCCAGCAGGGGGGGGTTGGACACCGGGGAGCTGTTTTTT.

This chain joins TRBV5-1 and TRBJ2-5; D might be TRBD2 (7 bases). The CDR3 loop spans 17 amino acids. Germline V gene lookup returns CDR1 SGHRS and CDR2 YFSETQ. V was shortened by 1 base and J by 5 bases, with 21 bases between the two germline ends. The CDR3 coding sequence is TGCGCCAGCAGCTTGCAGTCGGGGGGCGCCTCTATTGAGACCCAGTACTTC. This encodes CASSLQSGGASIETQYF.

This clonotype was counted many times. The rearrangement uses TRBV11-3 and TRBJ2-1; D unresolved. The CDR3 spans 15 residues. V was pared by 5 bases and J by 3 bases, with 14 bases between. From germline, CDR1 is SGHNT and CDR2 YENEEA. CDR3 bases: TGTGCCAGCAGCCAAGGGCGGAACTTCTACAATGAGCAGTTCTTC. Amino acid sequence: CASSQGRNFYNEQFF.

The chain couples TRBV28 to TRBJ1-5; no firm D call. V lost 7 bases and J lost 2, with 15 bases in between. Per germline, CDR1 MDHEN and CDR2 SYDVKM. The CDR3 covers 15 residues. The CDR3 DNA reads TGTGCCAGCACCTTGCCGGGTGGGGGCAATCAGCCCCAGCATTTT. It is translated as CASTLPGGGNQPQHF.

Many counts were recorded for this clonotype. This sequence joins TRBV20-1 and TRBJ2-5; possible D gene TRBD2, 6 bases. Germline V gene sequence: CDR1 DFQATT, CDR2 SNEGSKA (reference sequence). V was cut by 3 bases and J by 5 bases, with 10 bases left in between. The CDR3 has 12 residues. CDR3 DNA sequence: TGCAGTGCTAGGGGAGGATGGGAGACCCAGTACTTC. Its protein is CSARGGWETQYF.

This clonotype was counted many times. The chain uses TRBV5-4 and TRBJ1-2; 7 bases map to TRBD1. Per germline, CDR1 SGHNT and CDR2 YYREEE (reference sequence). Trimming cost V 10 bases and J 2 bases; bases outside gene matches: 5. The CDR3 spans 12 residues. The CDR3 here is CAFGTENYGYTF. The CDR3 bases are TGTGCCTTTGGGACAGAGAACTATGGCTACACCTTC.

This clonotype was counted at least ten times. This chain joins TRBV5-8 and TRBJ2-7; a possible D gene is TRBD2 (6 bases). The CDR3 totals 14 residues. V lost 4 bases and J 12 bases, leaving 23 bases between the germline ends. Per the germline V gene, CDR1 is SGHTS and CDR2 is YDEGEE. In DNA form, the CDR3 reads TGTGCCAGCAGCCTAGGAACGGACTACCCCCAAAGGTACTTC. Encoded protein: CASSLGTDYPQRYF.

This clonotype was seen more than once but under ten times. V gene TRBV9 combines with J gene TRBJ2-3; the match to TRBD2 covers 13 bases. The V gene end was trimmed by 4 bases and the J gene end by 3 bases; junction bases not matched to a gene: 11. Germline CDR1 SGDLS, CDR2 YYNGEE. The CDR3 extends over 18 amino acids. The CDR3 sequence: CASSPGLAGVVKTDTQYF. The CDR3 region has the DNA TGTGCCAGCAGCCCTGGACTAGCGGGAGTCGTAAAGACAGATACGCAGTATTTT.

This clonotype was detected only a few times. It differs at one base from a far larger clone, so likely a read error. The J gene is TRBJ2-1, the V gene TRBV7-2; possibly TRBD2 for D (7 bases). Germline V gives CDR1 SGHTA, CDR2 FQGNSA. The CDR3 loop spans 17 amino acids. The V end lost 7 bases, the J end lost 9 bases, and 28 bases lay between the germline ends. CDR3 sequence: CASTINPPSTRGGEQFF. The CDR3 coding sequence is TGTGCCAGCACCATAAATCCCCCCTCGACAAGGGGGGGTGAGCAGTTCTTC.

This clonotype was seen a few times. CDR3 nucleotides: TGTGCCAGCAGTTTATTGGGGGCACCCCTGGACGAGCAGTACTTC. As protein: CASSLLGAPLDEQYF. The chain has TRBV28 and TRBJ2-7, with D tentatively TRBD1 (6 bases). Deletions cut 1 base from V and 5 bases from J, with 15 bases between. Germline V gene data show CDR1 as MDHEN and CDR2 as SYDVKM. The CDR3 sequence is 15 residues long.

This clonotype showed up many times. This rearrangement joins TRBV7-2 to TRBJ2-3, with a possible D match to TRBD2 (5 bases). CDR1 is SGHTA and CDR2 is FQGNSA in the germline V gene. CDR3 size: 15 residues. The V and J ends lost 2 bases and 0 bases respectively, with 9 bases between them. The CDR3 DNA reads TGTGCCAGCAGCTTAATGCGGGCGAGCACAGATACGCAGTATTTT. It encodes CASSLMRASTDTQYF.

This clonotype was detected a few times. The chain links TRBV7-2 to TRBJ1-5; 8 bases line up with TRBD1. The CDR3 is made up of 17 amino acids. V shed 0 bases and J 6 bases; nucleotides not matched to a gene: 10. CDR1 is SGHTA, CDR2 FQGNSA, per germline. The DNA of the CDR3 is TGTGCCAGCAGCTTAGCGAGGTTCGACAGGGGCCGTCAGCCCCAGCATTTT. Amino acids: CASSLARFDRGRQPQHF.